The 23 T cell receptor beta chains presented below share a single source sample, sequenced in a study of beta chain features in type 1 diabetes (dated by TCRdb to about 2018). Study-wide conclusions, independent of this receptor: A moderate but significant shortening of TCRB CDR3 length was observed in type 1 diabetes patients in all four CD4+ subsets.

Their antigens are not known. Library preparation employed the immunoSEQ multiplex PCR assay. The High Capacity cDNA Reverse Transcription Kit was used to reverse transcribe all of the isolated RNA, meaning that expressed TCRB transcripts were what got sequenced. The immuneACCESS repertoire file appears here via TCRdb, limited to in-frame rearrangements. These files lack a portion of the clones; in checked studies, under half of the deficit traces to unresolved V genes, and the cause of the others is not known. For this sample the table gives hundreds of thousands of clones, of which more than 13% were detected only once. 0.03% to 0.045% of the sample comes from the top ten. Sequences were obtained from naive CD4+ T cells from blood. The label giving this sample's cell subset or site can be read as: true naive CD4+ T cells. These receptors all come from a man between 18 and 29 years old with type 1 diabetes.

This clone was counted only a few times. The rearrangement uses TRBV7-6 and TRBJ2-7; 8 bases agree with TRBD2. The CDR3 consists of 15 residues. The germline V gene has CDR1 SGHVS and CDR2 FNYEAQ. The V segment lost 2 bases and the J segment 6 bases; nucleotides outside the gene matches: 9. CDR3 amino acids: CASSLLREGHFEQYF. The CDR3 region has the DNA TGTGCCAGCAGCTTATTACGGGAGGGGCATTTCGAGCAGTACTTC.

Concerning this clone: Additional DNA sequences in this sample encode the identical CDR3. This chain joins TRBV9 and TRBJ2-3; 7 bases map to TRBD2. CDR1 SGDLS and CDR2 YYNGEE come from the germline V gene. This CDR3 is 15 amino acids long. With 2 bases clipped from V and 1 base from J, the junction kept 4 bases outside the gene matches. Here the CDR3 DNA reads TGTGCCAGCAGCGTCGGGGGGATAGGCACAGATACGCAGTATTTT. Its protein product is CASSVGGIGTDTQYF. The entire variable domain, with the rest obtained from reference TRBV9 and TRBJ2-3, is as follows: DSGVTQTPKHLITATGQRVTLRCSPRSGDLSVYWYQQSLDQGLQFLIQYYNGEERAKGNILERFSAQQFPDLHSELNLSSLELGDSALYFCASSVGGIGTDTQYFGPGTRLTVL.

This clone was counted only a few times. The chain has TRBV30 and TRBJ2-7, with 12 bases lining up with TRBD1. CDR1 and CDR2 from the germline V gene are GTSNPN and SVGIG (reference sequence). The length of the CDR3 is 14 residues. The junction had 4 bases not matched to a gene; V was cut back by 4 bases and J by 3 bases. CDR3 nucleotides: TGTGCCTGGACCGGGACAGGGGGCTTCTACGAGCAGTACTTC. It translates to CAWTGTGGFYEQYF.

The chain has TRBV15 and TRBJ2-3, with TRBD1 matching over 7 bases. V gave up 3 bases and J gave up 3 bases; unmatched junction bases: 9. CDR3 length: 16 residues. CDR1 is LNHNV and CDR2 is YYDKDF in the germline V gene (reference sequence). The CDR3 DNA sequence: TGTGCCACCAGCAGTAGACAGGGCTTTTTGACAGATACGCAGTATTTT. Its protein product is CATSSRQGFLTDTQYF. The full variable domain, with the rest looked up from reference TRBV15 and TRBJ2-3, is DAMVIQNPRYQVTQFGKPVTLSCSQTLNHNVMYWYQQKSSQAPKLLFHYYDKDFNNEADTPDNFQSRRPNTSFCFLDIRSPGLGDTAMYLCATSSRQGFLTDTQYFGPGTRLTVL.

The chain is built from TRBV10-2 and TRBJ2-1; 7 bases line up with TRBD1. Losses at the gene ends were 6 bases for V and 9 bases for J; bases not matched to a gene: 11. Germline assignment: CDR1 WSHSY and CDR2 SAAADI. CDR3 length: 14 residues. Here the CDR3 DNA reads TGCGCCAGCAGGGATGACAGGGTCAGGGGTGAGCAGTTCTTC. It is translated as CASRDDRVRGEQFF.

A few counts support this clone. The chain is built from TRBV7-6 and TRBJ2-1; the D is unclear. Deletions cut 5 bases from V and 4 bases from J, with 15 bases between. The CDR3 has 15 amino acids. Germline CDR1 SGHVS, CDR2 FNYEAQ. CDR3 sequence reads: CASSRRYSTYNEQFF. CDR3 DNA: TGTGCCAGCAGCCGAAGGTACTCTACTTACAATGAGCAGTTCTTC. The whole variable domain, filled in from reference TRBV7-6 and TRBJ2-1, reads GAGVSQSPRYKVTKRGQDVALRCDPISGHVSLYWYRQALGQGPEFLTYFNYEAQQDKSGLPNDRFSAERPEGSISTLTIQRTEQRDSAMYRCASSRRYSTYNEQFFGPGTRLTVL.

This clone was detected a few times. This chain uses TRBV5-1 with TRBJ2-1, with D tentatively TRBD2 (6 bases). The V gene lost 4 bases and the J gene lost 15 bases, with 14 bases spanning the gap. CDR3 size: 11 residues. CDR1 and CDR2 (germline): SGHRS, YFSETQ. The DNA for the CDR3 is TGCGCCAGCAGCGAGGGACTCGGTGGGTTCTTC. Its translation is CASSEGLGGFF. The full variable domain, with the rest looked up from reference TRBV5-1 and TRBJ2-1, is KAGVTQTPRYLIKTRGQQVTLSCSPISGHRSVSWYQQTPGQGLQFLFEYFSETQRNKGNFPGRFSGRQFSNSRSEMNVSTLELGDSALYLCASSEGLGGFFGPGTRLTVL.

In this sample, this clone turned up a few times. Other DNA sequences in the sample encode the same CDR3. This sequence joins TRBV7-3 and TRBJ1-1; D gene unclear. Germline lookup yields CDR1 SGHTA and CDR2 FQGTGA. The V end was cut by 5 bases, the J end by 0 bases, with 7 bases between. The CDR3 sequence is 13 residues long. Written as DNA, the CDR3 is TGTGCCAGCAGCCTGAGGATGAACACTGAAGCTTTCTTT. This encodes CASSLRMNTEAFF.

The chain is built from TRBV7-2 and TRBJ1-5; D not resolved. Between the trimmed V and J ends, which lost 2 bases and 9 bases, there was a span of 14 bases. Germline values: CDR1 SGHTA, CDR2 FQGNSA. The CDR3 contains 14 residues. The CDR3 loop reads CASSLISARGPQHF. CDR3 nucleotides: TGTGCCAGCAGCTTAATCAGCGCCAGAGGGCCCCAGCATTTT.

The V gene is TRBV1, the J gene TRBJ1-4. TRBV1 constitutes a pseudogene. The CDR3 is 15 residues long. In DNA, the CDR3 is TGCACCAGCAGCCAAGAACGCGTCTTTAATGAAAAACTGTTTTTT. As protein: CTSSQERVFNEKLFF.

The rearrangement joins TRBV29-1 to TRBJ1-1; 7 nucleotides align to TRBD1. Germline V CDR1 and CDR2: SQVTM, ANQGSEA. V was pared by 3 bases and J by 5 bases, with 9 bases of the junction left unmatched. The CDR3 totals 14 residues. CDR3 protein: CSVDPRDSPTEAFF. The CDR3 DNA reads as TGCAGCGTTGACCCCCGGGACAGCCCAACTGAAGCTTTCTTT.

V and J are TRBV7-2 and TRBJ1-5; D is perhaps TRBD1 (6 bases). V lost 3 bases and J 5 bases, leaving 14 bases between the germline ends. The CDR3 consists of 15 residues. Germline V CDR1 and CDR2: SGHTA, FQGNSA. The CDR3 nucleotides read TGTGCCAGCAGCTTCGAGGACAGTACATATCAGCCCCAGCATTTT. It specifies CASSFEDSTYQPQHF.

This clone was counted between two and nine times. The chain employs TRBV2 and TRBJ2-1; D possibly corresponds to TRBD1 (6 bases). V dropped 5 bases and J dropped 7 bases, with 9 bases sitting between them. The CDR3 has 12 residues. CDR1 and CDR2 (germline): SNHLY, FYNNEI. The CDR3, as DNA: TGTGCCAGCAGTTCCCAGGGGAATGAGCAGTTCTTC. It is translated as CASSSQGNEQFF.

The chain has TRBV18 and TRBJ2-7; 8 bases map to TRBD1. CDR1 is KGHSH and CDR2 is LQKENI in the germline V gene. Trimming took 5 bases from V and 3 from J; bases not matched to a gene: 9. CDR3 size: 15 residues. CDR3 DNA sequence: TGTGCCAGCTCAGCCCAGGGGGCGCCGAACTACGAGCAGTACTTC. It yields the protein CASSAQGAPNYEQYF.

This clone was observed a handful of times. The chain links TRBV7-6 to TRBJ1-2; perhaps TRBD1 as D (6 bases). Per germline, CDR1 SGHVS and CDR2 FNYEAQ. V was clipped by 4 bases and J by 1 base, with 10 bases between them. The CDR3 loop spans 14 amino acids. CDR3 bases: TGTGCCAGCAGCTCCTTGGACAGTAACTATGGCTACACCTTC. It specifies CASSSLDSNYGYTF.

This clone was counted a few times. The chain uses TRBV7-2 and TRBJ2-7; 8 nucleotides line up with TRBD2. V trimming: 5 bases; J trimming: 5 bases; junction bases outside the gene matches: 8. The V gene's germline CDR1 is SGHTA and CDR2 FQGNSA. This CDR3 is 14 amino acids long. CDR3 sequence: CASSPKRETHEQYF. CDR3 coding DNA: TGTGCCAGCAGCCCCAAGCGGGAGACCCACGAGCAGTACTTC.

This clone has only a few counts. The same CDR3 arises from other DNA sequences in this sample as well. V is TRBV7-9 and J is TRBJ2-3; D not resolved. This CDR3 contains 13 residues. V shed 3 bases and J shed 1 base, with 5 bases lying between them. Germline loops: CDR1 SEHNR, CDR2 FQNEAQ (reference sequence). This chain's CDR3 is CASSFGGTDTQYF. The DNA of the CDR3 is TGTGCCAGCAGCTTTGGGGGCACAGATACGCAGTATTTT.

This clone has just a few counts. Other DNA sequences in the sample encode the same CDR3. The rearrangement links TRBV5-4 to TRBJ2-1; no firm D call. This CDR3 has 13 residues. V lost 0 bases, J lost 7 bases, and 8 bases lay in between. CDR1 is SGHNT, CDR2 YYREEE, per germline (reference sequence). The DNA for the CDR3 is TGTGCCAGCAGCTTGGCCTCAGGTAATGAGCAGTTCTTC. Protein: CASSLASGNEQFF.

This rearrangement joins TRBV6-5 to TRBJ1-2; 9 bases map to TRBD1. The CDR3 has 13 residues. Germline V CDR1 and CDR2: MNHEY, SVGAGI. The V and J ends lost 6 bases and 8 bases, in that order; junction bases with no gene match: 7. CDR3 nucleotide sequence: TGTGCCAGCAGCCCACAGGGGGCCGAAGGCTACACCTTC. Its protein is CASSPQGAEGYTF.

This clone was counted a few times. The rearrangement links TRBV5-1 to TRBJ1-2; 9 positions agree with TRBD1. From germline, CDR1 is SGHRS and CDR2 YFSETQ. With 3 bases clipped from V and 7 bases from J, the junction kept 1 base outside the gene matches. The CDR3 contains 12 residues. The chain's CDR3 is CASSWTGAGYTF. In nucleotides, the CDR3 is TGCGCCAGCAGCTGGACAGGGGCTGGCTACACCTTC.

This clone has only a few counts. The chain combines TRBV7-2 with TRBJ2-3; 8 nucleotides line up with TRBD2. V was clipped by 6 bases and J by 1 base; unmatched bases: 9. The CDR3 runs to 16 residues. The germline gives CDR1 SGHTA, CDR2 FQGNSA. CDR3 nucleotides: TGTGCCAGCAGTCACTTTAGCGGGGCCCGCACAGATACGCAGTATTTT. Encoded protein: CASSHFSGARTDTQYF.

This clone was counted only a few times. CDR3 residues: CASSLAGARGRTEAFF. CDR3 nucleotide sequence: TGTGCCAGCAGCTTGGCGGGGGCCAGGGGGCGAACTGAAGCTTTCTTT. The chain is built from TRBV5-4 and TRBJ1-1; 8 nucleotides agree with TRBD1. The germline V gene encodes CDR1 SGHNT and CDR2 YYREEE (reference sequence). This CDR3 has 16 residues. V dropped 0 bases and J dropped 5; count of bases not matched to a gene: 9.

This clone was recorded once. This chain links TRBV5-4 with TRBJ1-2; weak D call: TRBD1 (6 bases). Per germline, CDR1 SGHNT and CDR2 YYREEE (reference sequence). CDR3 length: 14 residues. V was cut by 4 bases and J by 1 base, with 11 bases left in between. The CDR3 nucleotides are TGTGCCAGCAGCGAACAGGGAATTAACTATGGCTACACCTTC. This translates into CASSEQGINYGYTF.